These 14 T cell receptor beta chains originate from one sample sequenced in a study of Ad26.COV2.S vaccination and SARS-CoV-2 variants. Specified treatment: some 20 received Ad26.COV2.S at low or high dose, single or two shots; about 5 received placebo; per-sample allocation not given. Specimen acquisition occurred on day 63 following the initial vaccine or placebo injection. The protocol was immunoSEQ multiplex PCR, while the TCRdb copy is restricted to in-frame clones and leaves out a portion. Among around 310,000 clones listed, roughly nine tenths were seen once. The source was peripheral blood, collected in a trial of Ad26.COV2.S vaccine versus placebo. The receptors were gathered from a person aged 18-65 years who received the Ad26.COV2.S COVID-19 vaccine or a placebo.

The chain combines TRBV27 with TRBJ1-4; D gene unclear. V was pared by 4 bases and J by 2 bases, with 11 bases between. Germline V CDR1 and CDR2: MNHEY, SMNVEV (reference sequence). The CDR3 consists of 15 residues. CDR3 nucleotides: TGTGCCAGCAGTTCCCTTTCGAACACTAATGAAAAACTGTTTTTT. Translation gives CASSSLSNTNEKLFF. Looking up the rest from reference TRBV27 and TRBJ1-4 gives the full variable domain: EAQVTQNPRYLITVTGKKLTVTCSQNMNHEYMSWYRQDPGLGLRQIYYSMNVEVTDKGDVPEGYKVSRKEKRNFPLILESPSPNQTSLYFCASSSLSNTNEKLFFGSGTQLSVL.

The rearrangement links TRBV24-1 to TRBJ2-1; TRBD1 is a possible D gene (5 bases). The CDR3 is made up of 13 amino acids. The V end lost 9 bases, the J end lost 0 bases, and 8 bases lay between the germline ends. Germline values: CDR1 KGHDR, CDR2 SFDVKD. DNA of the CDR3: TGTGCCACCGGGGCTAACTCCTACAATGAGCAGTTCTTC. Residues: CATGANSYNEQFF.

CDR3 DNA sequence: TGCGCCAGCAGCTTTGAAAACACTGAAGCTTTCTTT. It translates to CASSFENTEAFF. J is TRBJ1-1 and V is TRBV5-1; no firm D call. V shed 2 bases and J shed 2 bases, with 4 bases lying between them. In germline, CDR1 is SGHRS, CDR2 YFSETQ. The CDR3 covers 12 residues. The full variable domain, rest sourced from reference TRBV5-1 and TRBJ1-1, is KAGVTQTPRYLIKTRGQQVTLSCSPISGHRSVSWYQQTPGQGLQFLFEYFSETQRNKGNFPGRFSGRQFSNSRSEMNVSTLELGDSALYLCASSFENTEAFFGQGTRLTVV.

This chain joins TRBV19 and TRBJ2-5; tentatively, D is TRBD2 (6 bases). Germline loops: CDR1 LNHDA, CDR2 SQIVND (reference sequence). V was clipped by 5 bases and J by 4 bases, with 17 bases between them. The CDR3 contains 15 residues. CDR3 nucleotide sequence: TGTGCCAGTAGTCCAACTAGCAGTGGGGGAGAGACCCAGTACTTC. As protein: CASSPTSSGGETQYF.

The chain employs TRBV12-3 or TRBV12-4 and TRBJ1-2; 10 bases are a match to TRBD1. The CDR3 is 12 amino acids. The V gene end was trimmed by 8 bases and the J gene end by 8 bases; junction bases not matched to a gene: 5. CDR3 nucleotide sequence: TGTGCCAGCCTGGGACAGGGGCGCGGCTACACCTTC. Translation: CASLGQGRGYTF.

The CDR3 sequence is CASSPVLRGTDTQYF. CDR3 sequence (DNA): TGTGCCAGCAGCCCCGTCCTCCGGGGGACAGATACGCAGTATTTT. This rearrangement joins TRBV3-1 (or the pseudogene TRBV3-2) to TRBJ2-3, with a tentative D call TRBD2 (6 bases). V shed 4 bases and J shed 3 bases, with 14 bases lying between them. The CDR3 runs to 15 residues. In germline, CDR1 is LGHDT, CDR2 YNNKEL (reference sequence).

The chain is built from TRBV6-6 and TRBJ1-2; TRBD1 matches 7 bases. CDR3 size: 14 residues. V lost 5 bases to trimming and J lost 9 bases; unmatched junction nucleotides: 12. From germline, CDR1 is MNHNY and CDR2 SVGAGI (reference sequence). CDR3 sequence: CASSDRDESGCYTF. CDR3 nucleotide sequence: TGTGCCAGCAGTGACAGGGACGAGAGCGGATGCTACACCTTC.

This chain connects TRBV14 to TRBJ2-3; no definite D call. Deletions cut 5 bases from V and 0 bases from J, with 12 bases between. The V gene's germline CDR1 is SGHDN and CDR2 FVKESK. This CDR3 comprises 15 residues. As DNA, the CDR3 is TGTGCCAGCAGCTATTCCTTAAGGAGCACAGATACGCAGTATTTT. Its protein is CASSYSLRSTDTQYF.

The V and J genes are TRBV11-2 and TRBJ2-2; 9 bases are shared with TRBD1. The CDR3 spans 16 residues. V shed 6 bases, J shed 7 bases, and the junction held 12 bases outside the gene matches. The germline V gene encodes CDR1 SGHAT and CDR2 FQNNGV. This CDR3 reads CASSRYGDRVGGELFF. The CDR3 DNA follows: TGTGCCAGCAGTCGTTACGGGGACAGGGTAGGCGGGGAGCTGTTTTTT.

The rearrangement uses TRBV5-1 and TRBJ1-1; D unresolved. CDR3 size: 15 residues. The germline V gene encodes CDR1 SGHRS and CDR2 YFSETQ. Trimming cost V 4 bases and J 4 bases, with 17 bases left between them. Here the CDR3 reads CASSPRVLSSTEAFF. CDR3 bases: TGCGCCAGCAGCCCTCGGGTGCTTTCTAGCACTGAAGCTTTCTTT.

This clone was observed a single time. The chain combines TRBV4-2 with TRBJ2-5, with D possibly matching TRBD2 (6 bases). Per the germline V gene, CDR1 is LGHNA and CDR2 is YNFKEQ. CDR3 length equals 18 residues. V was shortened by 1 base and J by 6 bases, with 24 bases between the two germline ends. The CDR3 loop reads CASSQVLDGRAVAKTQYF. DNA of the CDR3: TGTGCCAGCAGCCAAGTTCTCGACGGGAGAGCCGTTGCGAAGACCCAGTACTTC.

The table lists this clone with a few counts. The gene calls are TRBV24-1 and TRBJ1-1, with TRBD1 as a possible D gene (6 bases). Germline V lookup: CDR1 KGHDR, CDR2 SFDVKD. The CDR3 is 12 amino acids. Trimming took off 7 bases at V and 7 bases at J, with 12 bases between the two ends. The CDR3 protein is CATRNREGEAFF. In nucleotides, the CDR3 is TGTGCCACCAGAAACAGGGAAGGTGAAGCTTTCTTT.

V is TRBV4-3 and J is TRBJ2-7; TRBD2 is a possible D gene (6 bases). Trimming took 0 bases from V and 4 from J, leaving 13 bases between them. The CDR3 covers 15 residues. The germline gives CDR1 LGHNA, CDR2 YSLEER. Here the CDR3 reads CASSQDGSGRYEQYF. CDR3 in DNA: TGCGCCAGCAGCCAAGATGGTTCAGGGAGGTACGAGCAGTACTTC.

The chain joins TRBV18 to TRBJ2-7, with D tentatively TRBD1 (6 bases). The V gene lost 3 bases and the J gene lost 3 bases, with 12 bases spanning the gap. Germline V gives CDR1 KGHSH, CDR2 LQKENI. CDR3 length: 14 amino acids. Here the CDR3 DNA reads TGTGCCAGCTCACCGTGGGCAGGGGTCTACGAGCAGTACTTC. It is translated as CASSPWAGVYEQYF.